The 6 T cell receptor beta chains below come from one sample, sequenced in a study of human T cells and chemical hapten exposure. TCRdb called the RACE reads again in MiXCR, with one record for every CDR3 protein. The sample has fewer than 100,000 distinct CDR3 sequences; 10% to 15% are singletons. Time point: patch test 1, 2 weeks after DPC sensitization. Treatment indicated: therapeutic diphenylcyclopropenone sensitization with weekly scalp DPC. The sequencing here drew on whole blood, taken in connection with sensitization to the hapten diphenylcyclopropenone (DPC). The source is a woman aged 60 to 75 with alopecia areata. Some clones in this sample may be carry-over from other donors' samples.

The CDR3 region has the DNA TGTGCCAACGGCCGGACATCAAGTACCTCTGGAAACACCATATATTTT. This codes for CANGRTSSTSGNTIYF. The V gene is TRBV6-2 or TRBV6-3, the J gene TRBJ1-3; perhaps TRBD1 as D (5 bases). Per the germline V gene, CDR1 is MNHEY and CDR2 is SVGEGT. The CDR3 extends over 16 amino acids. V was shortened by 10 bases and J by 0 bases, with 19 bases between the two germline ends.

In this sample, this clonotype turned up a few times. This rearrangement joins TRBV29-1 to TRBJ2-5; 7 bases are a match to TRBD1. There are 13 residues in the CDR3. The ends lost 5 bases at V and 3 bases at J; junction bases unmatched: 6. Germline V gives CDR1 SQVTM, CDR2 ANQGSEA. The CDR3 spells CSVNRGSEETQYF. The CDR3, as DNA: TGCAGCGTTAACAGGGGTTCGGAAGAGACCCAGTACTTC.

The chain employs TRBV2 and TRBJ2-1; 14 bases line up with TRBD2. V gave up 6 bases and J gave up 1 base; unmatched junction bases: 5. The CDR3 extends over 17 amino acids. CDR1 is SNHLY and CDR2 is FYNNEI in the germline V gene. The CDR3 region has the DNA TGTGCCAGCAGCACAGGACTAGCGGGGGGTTCCTACAATGAGCAGTTCTTC. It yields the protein CASSTGLAGGSYNEQFF.

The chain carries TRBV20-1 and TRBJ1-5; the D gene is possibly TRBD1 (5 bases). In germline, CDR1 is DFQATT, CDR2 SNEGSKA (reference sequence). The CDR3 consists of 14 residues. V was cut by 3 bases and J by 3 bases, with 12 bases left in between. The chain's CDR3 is CSARGPTFNQPQHF. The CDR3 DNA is TGCAGTGCTAGGGGACCCACATTCAATCAGCCCCAGCATTTT.

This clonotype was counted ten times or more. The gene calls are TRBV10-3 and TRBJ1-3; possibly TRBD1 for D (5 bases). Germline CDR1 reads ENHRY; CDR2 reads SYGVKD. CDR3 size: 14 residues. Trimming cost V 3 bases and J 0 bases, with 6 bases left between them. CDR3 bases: TGTGCCATCAGTGAAGGGACCTCTGGAAACACCATATATTTT. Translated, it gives CAISEGTSGNTIYF.

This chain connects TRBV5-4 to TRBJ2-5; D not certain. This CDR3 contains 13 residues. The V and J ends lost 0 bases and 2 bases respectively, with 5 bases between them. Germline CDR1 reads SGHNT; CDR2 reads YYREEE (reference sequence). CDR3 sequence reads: CASSLDWQETQYF. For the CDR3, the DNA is TGTGCCAGCAGCTTGGATTGGCAAGAGACCCAGTACTTC.